This T cell receptor (beta chain) was captured in a study of blood T cell repertoires in COVID-19. Overall study: COVID-19 samples collected from the United States, Italy and Spain covered acute and convalescent phases. The analysed material was cDNA or gDNA that came from T cells, B-cell-depleted T cells, or PBMCs.

The CDR3 length is 13 residues. V lost 5 bases and J lost 4, with 9 bases in between. Germline values: CDR1 MNHEY, CDR2 SVGAGI. Assay: immunoSEQ multiplex PCR; the TCRdb copy retains only in-frame clones and omits some. The sample contains 400,000 or so clones, roughly 88% of which appear only once. Those enrolled, adults aged roughly 18 to 95 years, came from around 25 US areas. Sequenced sample: PBMCs or T cells enriched from blood (not recorded which). The chain is built from TRBV6-5 and TRBJ2-4; D remains ambiguous. The TCR originated in a woman aged 40 to 55 with acute COVID-19. This chain's CDR3 is CASSNLQKNIQYF. The CDR3 nucleotides read TGTGCCAGCAGTAACTTACAGAAAAACATTCAGTACTTC.